The rows below give T cell receptor beta chains drawn from one sample of a study of T cell responses to AZD1222 COVID-19 vaccine. The table came from immunoSEQ multiplex PCR; TCRdb's copy has only in-frame clones and leaves some out. The table records roughly 170,000 clones, roughly 94% of them present only once. The source was peripheral blood, collected 28 days after the second AZD1222 dose. These TCRs come from an adult who received the AZD1222 COVID-19 vaccine. CDR3s include the opening cysteine and the closing phenylalanine or tryptophan. A D gene is named only where the DNA matches it firmly. Only part of the rows carry a size: once, few, many, or a class if the clone is expanded.

v_gene	abundance	d_gene	j_gene	CDR3nt	CDR3aa
TRBV11-2	-	-	TRBJ1-4	TGTGCCAGCAGCCGGGGAGGGGCAAACGAAAAACTGTTTTTT	CASSRGGANEKLFF
TRBV15	-	-	TRBJ2-5	TGTGCCACCAGCAGAGGACAGTTGGGGGAAAAAGAGACCCAGTACTTC	CATSRGQLGEKETQYF
TRBV6-4	-	-	TRBJ2-7	TGTGCCAGCAGTGACCTCAGTTACGAGCAGTACTTC	CASSDLSYEQYF
TRBV27	few	-	TRBJ2-2	TGTGCCAGCAGTTTATCCCACGCGAACACCGGGGAGCTGTTTTTT	CASSLSHANTGELFF
TRBV5-4	-	-	TRBJ2-5	TGTGCCAGCAGCTTGCTCGGAGGGAAAGAGACCCAGTACTTC	CASSLLGGKETQYF
TRBV28	-	-	TRBJ1-1	TGTGCCAGCAGACACGGGGGGCGGATGGGATGGAACACTGAAGCTTTCTTT	CASRHGGRMGWNTEAFF
TRBV27	-	TRBD1	TRBJ2-1	TGTGCCAGCAGCTGGGACAGCTACAATGAGCAGTTCTTC	CASSWDSYNEQFF
TRBV9	-	-	TRBJ1-1	TGTGCCAGCAGCGTAGGCGGTCAAATTAGCACTGAAGCTTTCTTT	CASSVGGQISTEAFF
TRBV11-3	-	TRBD1	TRBJ1-5	TGTGCCACAATTAGGGCTCGGCAGGACAGGGCGCGGGGCAATCAGCCCCAGCATTTT	CATIRARQDRARGNQPQHF
TRBV5-1	-	-	TRBJ2-7	TGCGCCAGCAGCATAAAGGACGCAGGGCGCGAGCAGTACTTC	CASSIKDAGREQYF
TRBV4-2	-	-	TRBJ2-7	TGTGCCAGCAGCCCAAACCGGGACTTCACCTACGAGCAGTACTTC	CASSPNRDFTYEQYF
TRBV19	-	-	TRBJ1-2	TGTGCCAGTAGTATCGAATACGGAGGCTACACCTTC	CASSIEYGGYTF
TRBV9	-	-	TRBJ1-2	TGTGCCAGCAGCGAGGACCTAGGCTATGGCTACACCTTC	CASSEDLGYGYTF
TRBV19	-	-	TRBJ2-7	TGTGCCAGTACCCCGGCGGGGAACTACGAGCAGTACTTC	CASTPAGNYEQYF
TRBV20-1	few	-	TRBJ1-5	TGCAGTGCCGCGAGGGGTGGGCCCCAGCATTTT	CSAARGGPQHF
TRBV5-6	-	TRBD2	TRBJ2-3	TGTGCCAGCAGCCCAAACCAAGCGGGATGGGGCACAGATACGCAGTATTTT	CASSPNQAGWGTDTQYF
TRBV28	-	-	TRBJ1-2	TGTGCCAGCAGTTTACCGGACAGAAACAAGTATTTC	CASSLPDRNKYF
TRBV18	-	TRBD2	TRBJ2-2	TGTGCCAGCTCACCAAGGACTAGCGACACCGGGGAGCTGTTTTTT	CASSPRTSDTGELFF
TRBV19	-	-	TRBJ1-5	TGTGCCAGTAGCATTCAGGGGTATCAGCCCCAGCATTTT	CASSIQGYQPQHF
TRBV5-1	-	-	TRBJ1-3	TGCGCCAGCAGCCCGTACGGGACCCCAGGAAACACCATATATTTT	CASSPYGTPGNTIYF
TRBV19	-	TRBD2	TRBJ2-1	TGTGCCAGTAGTATATTTGCTAGCGGGAGAGGGTTAGGGTATGATGAGCAGTTCTTC	CASSIFASGRGLGYDEQFF
TRBV27	once	TRBD1	TRBJ2-4	TGTGCCAGCAGTCAGACAGGGGCCAAAAACATTCAGTACTTC	CASSQTGAKNIQYF
TRBV11-2	-	-	TRBJ1-6	TGTGCCAGCAGCTGGGGACAAAATAATTCACCCCTCCACTTT	CASSWGQNNSPLHF
TRBV18	-	-	TRBJ1-4	TGTGCCAGCTCACCAGAGTCAGGGGACAACGAAAAACTGTTTTTT	CASSPESGDNEKLFF
TRBV19	-	-	TRBJ1-2	TGTGCCAGCGTCGGAGGTGACTATGGCTACACCTTC	CASVGGDYGYTF
TRBV19	-	-	TRBJ1-2	TGTGCCAGTAGTATCGACAGGCCTATAGGCTACACCTTC	CASSIDRPIGYTF
TRBV7-9	-	-	TRBJ2-7	TGTGCCAGCAGCTTTGACGGGGGCCACGAGCAGTACTTC	CASSFDGGHEQYF
TRBV19	-	TRBD2	TRBJ2-7	TGTGCCAGTAGCCTAGCGGGAGGGAACGAGCAGTACTTC	CASSLAGGNEQYF
TRBV2	-	-	TRBJ2-2	TGTGCCAGCAGTGAAGCGGGCGACACCGGGGAGCTGTTTTTT	CASSEAGDTGELFF
TRBV20-1	-	-	TRBJ2-1	TGCAGTGCTGAGAGACCCAATGAGCAGTTCTTC	CSAERPNEQFF
TRBV18	-	-	TRBJ2-7	TGTGCCAGCTCCAAACCACAGGGTTCCCACGAGCAGTACTTC	CASSKPQGSHEQYF
TRBV27	-	TRBD1	TRBJ1-1	TGTGCCGCGAGTCCGGGACAGGGAATGACTGAAGCTTTCTTT	CAASPGQGMTEAFF
TRBV12-3/TRBV12-4	-	-	TRBJ1-1	TGTGCCAGCAGTTTAGCCGCGGCCCAAGCTTTCTTT	CASSLAAAQAFF
TRBV15	-	-	TRBJ1-1	TGTGCCACCAGCAGAGAAGCGGAGGGCCCGAACACTGAAGCTTTCTTT	CATSREAEGPNTEAFF
TRBV3-1/TRBV3-2	-	TRBD1	TRBJ2-1	TGTGCCAGCAGCCAAGACCGGGACAGGGGTTACAATGAGCAGTTCTTC	CASSQDRDRGYNEQFF
TRBV7-8	-	-	TRBJ1-4	TGTGCCAGCAGCCAAGACAGGCGGGTTGAAAAACTGTTTTTT	CASSQDRRVEKLFF
TRBV6-1	-	TRBD1	TRBJ1-2	TGTGCCAGCAGTGAAATGGGGACAGGGAACTATGGCTACACCTTC	CASSEMGTGNYGYTF
TRBV7-8	-	TRBD1	TRBJ2-3	TGTGCCAGCAGCTTAGTGACAGGGGGATTTACAGATACGCAGTATTTT	CASSLVTGGFTDTQYF
TRBV28	once	-	TRBJ2-1	TGTGCCAGCAGTAGTCTATACAATGAGCAGTTCTTC	CASSSLYNEQFF
TRBV7-9	-	-	TRBJ2-7	TGTGCCAGCAGCTTAGGGCAAAATTACCTCTACGAGCAGTACTTC	CASSLGQNYLYEQYF